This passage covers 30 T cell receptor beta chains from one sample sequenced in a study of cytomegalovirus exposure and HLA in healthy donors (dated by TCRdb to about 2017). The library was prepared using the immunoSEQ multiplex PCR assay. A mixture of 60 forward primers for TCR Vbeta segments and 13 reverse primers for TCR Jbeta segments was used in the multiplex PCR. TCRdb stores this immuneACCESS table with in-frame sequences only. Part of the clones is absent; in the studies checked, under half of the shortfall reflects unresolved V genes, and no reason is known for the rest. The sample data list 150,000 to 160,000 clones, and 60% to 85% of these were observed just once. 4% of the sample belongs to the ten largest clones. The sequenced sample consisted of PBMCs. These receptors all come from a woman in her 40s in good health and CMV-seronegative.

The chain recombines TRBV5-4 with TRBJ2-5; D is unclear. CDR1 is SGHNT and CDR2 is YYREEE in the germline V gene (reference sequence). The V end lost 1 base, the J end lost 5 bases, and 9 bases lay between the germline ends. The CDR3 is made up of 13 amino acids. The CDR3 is CASSLSSGETQYF. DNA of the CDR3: TGTGCCAGCAGCTTGTCTTCAGGCGAGACCCAGTACTTC.

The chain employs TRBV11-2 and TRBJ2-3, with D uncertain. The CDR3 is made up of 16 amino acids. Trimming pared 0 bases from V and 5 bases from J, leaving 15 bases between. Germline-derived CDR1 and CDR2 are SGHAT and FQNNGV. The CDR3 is CASSLEAAALGDTQYF. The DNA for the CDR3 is TGTGCCAGCAGCTTAGAGGCCGCGGCCCTCGGAGATACGCAGTATTTT.

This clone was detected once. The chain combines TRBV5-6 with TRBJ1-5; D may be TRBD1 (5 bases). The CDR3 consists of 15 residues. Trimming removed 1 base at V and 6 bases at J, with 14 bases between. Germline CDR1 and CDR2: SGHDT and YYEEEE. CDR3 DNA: TGTGCCAGCAGCTTGACAGGCCAGTGGGGTCAGCCCCAGCATTTT. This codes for CASSLTGQWGQPQHF. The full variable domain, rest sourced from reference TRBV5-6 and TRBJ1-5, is DAGVTQSPTHLIKTRGQQVTLRCSPKSGHDTVSWYQQALGQGPQFIFQYYEEEERQRGNFPDRFSGHQFPNYSSELNVNALLLGDSALYLCASSLTGQWGQPQHFGDGTRLSIL.

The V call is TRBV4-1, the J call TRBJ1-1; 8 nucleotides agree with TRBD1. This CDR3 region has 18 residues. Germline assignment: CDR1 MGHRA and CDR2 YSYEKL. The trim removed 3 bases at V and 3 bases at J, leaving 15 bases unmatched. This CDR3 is CASSHPQTGDPLDTEAFF. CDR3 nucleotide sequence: TGCGCCAGCAGCCACCCTCAGACAGGGGACCCTTTGGACACTGAAGCTTTCTTT.

For the CDR3, the DNA is TGTGCCGCCGGCGGGGGGAACTATGGCTACACCTTC. Translating it yields CAAGGGNYGYTF. The rearrangement links TRBV30 to TRBJ1-2; maybe TRBD1 (5 bases). The CDR3 contains 12 residues. The germline V gene encodes CDR1 GTSNPN and CDR2 SVGIG (reference sequence). With 8 bases removed from V and 2 bases from J, the gap between germline ends came to 12 bases.

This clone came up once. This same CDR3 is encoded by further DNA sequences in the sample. The DNA for the CDR3 is TGTGCCAGCAGCTTAGGCGGGGGCAACACTGAAGCTTTCTTT. Its protein is CASSLGGGNTEAFF. V is TRBV7-9 and J is TRBJ1-1; maybe TRBD1 (6 bases). CDR3 length: 14 residues. Between the trimmed V and J ends, which lost 1 base and 2 bases, there was a span of 8 bases. The germline V gene has CDR1 SEHNR and CDR2 FQNEAQ (reference sequence). The entire variable domain, with the rest obtained from reference TRBV7-9 and TRBJ1-1, is as follows: DTGVSQNPRHKITKRGQNVTFRCDPISEHNRLYWYRQTLGQGPEFLTYFQNEAQLEKSRLLSDRFSAERPKGSFSTLEIQRTEQGDSAMYLCASSLGGGNTEAFFGQGTRLTVV.

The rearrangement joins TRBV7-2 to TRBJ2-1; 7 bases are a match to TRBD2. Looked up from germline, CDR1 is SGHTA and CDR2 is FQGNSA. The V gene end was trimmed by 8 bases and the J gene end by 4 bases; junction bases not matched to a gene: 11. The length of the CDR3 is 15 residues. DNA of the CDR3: TGTGCCAGCGGAGATCCCCTAGCGGTATACAATGAGCAGTTCTTC. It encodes CASGDPLAVYNEQFF. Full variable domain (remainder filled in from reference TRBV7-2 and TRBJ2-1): GAGVSQSPSNKVTEKGKDVELRCDPISGHTALYWYRQSLGQGLEFLIYFQGNSAPDKSGLPSDRFSAERTGGSVSTLTIQRTQQEDSAVYLCASGDPLAVYNEQFFGPGTRLTVL.

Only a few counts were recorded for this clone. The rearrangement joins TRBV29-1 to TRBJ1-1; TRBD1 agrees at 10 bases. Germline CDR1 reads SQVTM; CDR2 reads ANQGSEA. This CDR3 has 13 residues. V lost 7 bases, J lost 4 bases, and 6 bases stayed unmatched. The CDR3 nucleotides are TGCAGCGGAGACAGGGGGCTGGGCACTGAAGCTTTCTTT. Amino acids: CSGDRGLGTEAFF.

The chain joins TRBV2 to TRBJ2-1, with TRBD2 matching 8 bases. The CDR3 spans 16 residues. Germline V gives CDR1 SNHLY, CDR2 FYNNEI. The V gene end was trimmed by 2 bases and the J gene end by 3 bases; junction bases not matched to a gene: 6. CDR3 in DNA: TGTGCCAGCAGTGAATCGGCGGGGGGTCGCTACAATGAGCAGTTCTTC. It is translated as CASSESAGGRYNEQFF.

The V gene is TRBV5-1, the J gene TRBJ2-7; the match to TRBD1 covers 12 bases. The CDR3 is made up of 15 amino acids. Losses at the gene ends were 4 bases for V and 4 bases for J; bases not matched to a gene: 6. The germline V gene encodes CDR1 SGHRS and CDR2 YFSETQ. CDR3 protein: CASSVPGQGAYEQYF. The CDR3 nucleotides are TGCGCCAGCAGCGTACCGGGACAGGGGGCTTACGAGCAGTACTTC.

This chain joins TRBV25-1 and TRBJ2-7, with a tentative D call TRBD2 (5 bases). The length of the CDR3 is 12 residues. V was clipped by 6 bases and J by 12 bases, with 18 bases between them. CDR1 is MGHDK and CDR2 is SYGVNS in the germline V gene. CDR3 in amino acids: CASSPAGGGSYF. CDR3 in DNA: TGTGCCAGCAGCCCCGCCGGAGGAGGTTCGTACTTC.

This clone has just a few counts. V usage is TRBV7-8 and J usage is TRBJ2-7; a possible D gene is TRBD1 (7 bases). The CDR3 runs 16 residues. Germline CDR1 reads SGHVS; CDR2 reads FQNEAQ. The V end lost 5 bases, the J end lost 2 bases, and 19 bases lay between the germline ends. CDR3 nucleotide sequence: TGTGCCAGCAGCCCACATAGCGGAGGGGGCGCCTACGAGCAGTACTTC. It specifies CASSPHSGGGAYEQYF. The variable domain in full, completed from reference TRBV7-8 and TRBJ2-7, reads GAGVSQSPRYKVAKRGQDVALRCDPISGHVSLFWYQQALGQGPEFLTYFQNEAQLDKSGLPSDRFFAERPEGSVSTLKIQRTQQEDSAVYLCASSPHSGGGAYEQYFGPGTRLTVT.

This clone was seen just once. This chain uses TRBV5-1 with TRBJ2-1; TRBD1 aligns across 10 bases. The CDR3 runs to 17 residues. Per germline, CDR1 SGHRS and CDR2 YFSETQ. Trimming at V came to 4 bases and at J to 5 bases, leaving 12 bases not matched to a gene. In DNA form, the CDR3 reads TGCGCCAGCAGCCCAACGCCGGGACAGGGGAATAACAATGAGCAGTTCTTC. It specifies CASSPTPGQGNNNEQFF.

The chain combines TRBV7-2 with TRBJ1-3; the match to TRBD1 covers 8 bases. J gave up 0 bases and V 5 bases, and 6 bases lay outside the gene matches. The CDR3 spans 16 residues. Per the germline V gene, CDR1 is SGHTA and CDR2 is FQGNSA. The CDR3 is CASSPRQGSSGNTIYF. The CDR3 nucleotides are TGTGCCAGCAGCCCCCGACAGGGGAGCTCTGGAAACACCATATATTTT.

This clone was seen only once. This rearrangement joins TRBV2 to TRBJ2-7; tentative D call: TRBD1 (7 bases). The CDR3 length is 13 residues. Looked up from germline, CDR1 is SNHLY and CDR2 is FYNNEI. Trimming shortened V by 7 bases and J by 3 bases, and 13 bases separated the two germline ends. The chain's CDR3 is CASTGQGGYEQYF. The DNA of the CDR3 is TGTGCCAGCACGGGGCAGGGGGGCTACGAGCAGTACTTC. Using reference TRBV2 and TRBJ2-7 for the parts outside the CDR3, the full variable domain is EPEVTQTPSHQVTQMGQEVILRCVPISNHLYFYWYRQILGQKVEFLVSFYNNEISEKSEIFDDQFSVERPDGSNFTLKIRSTKLEDSAMYFCASTGQGGYEQYFGPGTRLTVT.

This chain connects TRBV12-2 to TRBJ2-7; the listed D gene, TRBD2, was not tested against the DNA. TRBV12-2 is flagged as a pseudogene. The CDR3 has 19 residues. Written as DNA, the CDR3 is TGTGCAAGTCGCTCGACGGCCTCATACCTCGGGACTAGCGGGTACGAGCAGTACTTC. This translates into CASRSTASYLGTSGYEQYF.

Written as DNA, the CDR3 is TGTGCCAGCAGACAGGGACAAACCCCCGGGGAGCTGTTTTTT. Translation gives CASRQGQTPGELFF. The chain employs TRBV6-1 and TRBJ2-2; the D gene is possibly TRBD1 (6 bases). The germline gives CDR1 MNHNS, CDR2 SASEGT. The germline V and J ends were trimmed by 6 bases and 6 bases, with 14 bases remaining between them. The CDR3 contains 14 residues.

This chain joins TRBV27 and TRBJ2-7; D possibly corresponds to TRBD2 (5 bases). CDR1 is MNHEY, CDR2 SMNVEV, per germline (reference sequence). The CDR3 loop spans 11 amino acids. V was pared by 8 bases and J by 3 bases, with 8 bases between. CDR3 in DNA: TGTGCCAGCCGGGGATTCTACGAGCAGTACTTC. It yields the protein CASRGFYEQYF.

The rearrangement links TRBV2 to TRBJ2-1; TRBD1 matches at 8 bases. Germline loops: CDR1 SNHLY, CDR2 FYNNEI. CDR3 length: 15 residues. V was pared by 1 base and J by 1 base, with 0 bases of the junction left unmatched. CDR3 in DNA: TGTGCCAGCAGTGAAGACAGGGGGTCCTACAATGAGCAGTTCTTC. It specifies CASSEDRGSYNEQFF.

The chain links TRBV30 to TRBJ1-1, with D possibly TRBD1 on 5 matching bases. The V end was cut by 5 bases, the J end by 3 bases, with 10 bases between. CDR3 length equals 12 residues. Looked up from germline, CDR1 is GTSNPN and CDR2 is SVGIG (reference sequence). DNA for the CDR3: TGTGCCTGGGGGGCCCCTCACACTGAAGCTTTCTTT. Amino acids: CAWGAPHTEAFF.

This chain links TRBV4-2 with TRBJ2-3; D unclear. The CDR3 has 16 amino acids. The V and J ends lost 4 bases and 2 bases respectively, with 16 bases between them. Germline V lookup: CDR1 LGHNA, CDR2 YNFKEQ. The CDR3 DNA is TGTGCCAGCAGCCCGAGCGTCCTTAGCTTCACAGATACGCAGTATTTT. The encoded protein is CASSPSVLSFTDTQYF.

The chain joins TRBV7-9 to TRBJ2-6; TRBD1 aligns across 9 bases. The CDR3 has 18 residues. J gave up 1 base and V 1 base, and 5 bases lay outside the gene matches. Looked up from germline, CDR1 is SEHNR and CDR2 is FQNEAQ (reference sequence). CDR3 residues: CASSLGGTGKSGANVLTF. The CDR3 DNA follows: TGTGCCAGCAGCTTAGGGGGGACAGGGAAGTCTGGGGCCAACGTCCTGACTTTC.

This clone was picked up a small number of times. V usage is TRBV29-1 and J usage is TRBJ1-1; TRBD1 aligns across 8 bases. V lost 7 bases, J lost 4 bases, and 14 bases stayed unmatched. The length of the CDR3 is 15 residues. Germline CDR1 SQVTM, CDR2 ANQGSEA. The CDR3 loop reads CSAQGAESRGTEAFF. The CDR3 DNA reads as TGCAGCGCCCAGGGGGCAGAGAGCCGGGGCACTGAAGCTTTCTTT.

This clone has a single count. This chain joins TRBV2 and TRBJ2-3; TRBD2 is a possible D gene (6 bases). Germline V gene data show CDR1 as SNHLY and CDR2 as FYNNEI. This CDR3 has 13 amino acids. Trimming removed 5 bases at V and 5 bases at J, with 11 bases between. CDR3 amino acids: CASSSSGGDTQYF. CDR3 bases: TGTGCCAGCAGTTCCTCCGGGGGAGATACGCAGTATTTT. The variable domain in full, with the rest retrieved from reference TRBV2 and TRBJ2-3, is EPEVTQTPSHQVTQMGQEVILRCVPISNHLYFYWYRQILGQKVEFLVSFYNNEISEKSEIFDDQFSVERPDGSNFTLKIRSTKLEDSAMYFCASSSSGGDTQYFGPGTRLTVL.

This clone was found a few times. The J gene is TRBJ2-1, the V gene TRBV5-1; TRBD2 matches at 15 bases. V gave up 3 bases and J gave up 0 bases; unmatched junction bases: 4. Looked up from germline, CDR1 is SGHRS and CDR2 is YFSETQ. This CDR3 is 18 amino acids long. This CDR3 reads CASSWGLAGGSSYNEQFF. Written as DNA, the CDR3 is TGCGCCAGCAGCTGGGGACTAGCGGGGGGAAGCTCCTACAATGAGCAGTTCTTC.

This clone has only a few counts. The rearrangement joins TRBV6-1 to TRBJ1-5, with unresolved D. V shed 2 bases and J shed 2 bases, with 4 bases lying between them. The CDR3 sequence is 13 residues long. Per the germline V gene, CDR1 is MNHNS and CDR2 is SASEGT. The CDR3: CASSERGNQPQHF. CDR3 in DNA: TGTGCCAGCAGTGAACGGGGCAATCAGCCCCAGCATTTT.

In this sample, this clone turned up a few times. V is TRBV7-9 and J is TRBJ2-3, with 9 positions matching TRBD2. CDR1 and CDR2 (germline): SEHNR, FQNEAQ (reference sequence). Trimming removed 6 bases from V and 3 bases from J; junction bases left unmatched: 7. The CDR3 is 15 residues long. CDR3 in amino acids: CASRGTSKGTDTQYF. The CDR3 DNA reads TGTGCCAGCAGAGGGACTAGCAAAGGGACAGATACGCAGTATTTT. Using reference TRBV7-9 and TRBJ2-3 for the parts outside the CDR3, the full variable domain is DTGVSQNPRHKITKRGQNVTFRCDPISEHNRLYWYRQTLGQGPEFLTYFQNEAQLEKSRLLSDRFSAERPKGSFSTLEIQRTEQGDSAMYLCASRGTSKGTDTQYFGPGTRLTVL.

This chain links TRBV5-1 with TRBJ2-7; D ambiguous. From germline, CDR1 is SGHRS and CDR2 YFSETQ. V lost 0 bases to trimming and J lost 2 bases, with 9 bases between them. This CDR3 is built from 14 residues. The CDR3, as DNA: TGCGCCAGCAGCTTGGGAGACACAACCTACGAGCAGTACTTC. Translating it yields CASSLGDTTYEQYF.

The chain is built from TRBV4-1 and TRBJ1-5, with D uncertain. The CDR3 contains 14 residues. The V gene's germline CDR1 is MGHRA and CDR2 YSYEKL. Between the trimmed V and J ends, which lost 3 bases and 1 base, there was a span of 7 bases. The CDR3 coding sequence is TGCGCCAGCAGCCATGTACAGAGCAATCAGCCCCAGCATTTT. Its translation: CASSHVQSNQPQHF.

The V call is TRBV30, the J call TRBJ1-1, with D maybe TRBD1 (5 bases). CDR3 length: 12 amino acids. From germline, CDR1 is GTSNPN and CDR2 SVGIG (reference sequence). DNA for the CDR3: TGTGCGGGGGGACGGACGAACACTGAAGCTTTCTTT. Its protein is CAGGRTNTEAFF.